This TCR beta chain stems from a study of a mutant IDH1 vaccine in newly diagnosed glioma. Study-wide context: In weeks 1, 3, 5, 7, 11, 15, 19 and 23, patients were immunized, eight times in all. The initiation of vaccination occurred 4-6 weeks after radiotherapy alone, or with temozolomide cycles.

Comments on this clone: The antigen is undetermined.

Germline CDR1 and CDR2: SQVTM and ANQGSEA. V shed 5 bases, J shed 0 bases, and the junction held 6 bases outside the gene matches. The CDR3 spans 14 residues. Time point given: week 5, during vaccination. Each vaccine dose was 300 ug of mutant IDH1 20-mer peptide, with topical imiquimod. Using immunoSEQ multiplex PCR, the repertoire was profiled, and TCRdb retains in-frame clones only, with some absent. The sample lists tens of thousands of clones, around 89% occurring once. The TCR was taken from a man younger than 35 with glioma. This specimen consisted of PBMCs, obtained from a glioma patient whose treatment included an IDH1 peptide vaccine. V usage is TRBV29-1 and J usage is TRBJ2-7; 8 bases are a match to TRBD2. The CDR3, as DNA: TGCAGCGTTTTAGGGCGGGAGGCCTCCTACGAGCAGTACTTC. As protein: CSVLGREASYEQYF.